This T cell receptor beta chain appears in the sequencing data of a study of T cells in Graves' hyperthyroidism and ophthalmopathy. RNA transcripts gave rise to amplified TCR beta CDR3 regions. HTBI primers were employed in a first-round RT-PCR of the TCR CDR3. From the multiplex PCR reads, TCRdb called clonotypes with MiXCR, one entry per CDR3 protein. This table holds 540,000 or so distinct CDR3 sequences, more than 45% found once. To note about this clonotype: The antigen is not known.

Study outcomes and limitations: Progression to ophthalmopathy was predicted a median of about six months early. A 13 V-J signature model discriminated ophthalmopathy versus stable hyperthyroidism.

Germline CDR1 and CDR2: SGHAT and FQNNGV. CDR3 size: 14 residues. V was trimmed by 6 bases and J by 2 bases, leaving 13 bases between them. Uncontrolled infections, other autoimmune diseases, pregnancy or lactation led to exclusion of patients. Diagnoses rested on clinical symptoms, serum thyroxine and TRAb, thyroid ultrasound and orbital computed tomography. The specimen sequenced was peripheral blood or thyroid tissue (not recorded which). The genes are TRBV11-2 and TRBJ2-5; a possible D gene is TRBD1 (5 bases). This sequence originates from an adult woman with Graves' disease, either hyperthyroidism or ophthalmopathy (not recorded which). CDR3 sequence (DNA): TGTGCCAGCAGTTTATTGGGGCAGCAAGAGACCCAGTACTTC. It encodes CASSLLGQQETQYF.